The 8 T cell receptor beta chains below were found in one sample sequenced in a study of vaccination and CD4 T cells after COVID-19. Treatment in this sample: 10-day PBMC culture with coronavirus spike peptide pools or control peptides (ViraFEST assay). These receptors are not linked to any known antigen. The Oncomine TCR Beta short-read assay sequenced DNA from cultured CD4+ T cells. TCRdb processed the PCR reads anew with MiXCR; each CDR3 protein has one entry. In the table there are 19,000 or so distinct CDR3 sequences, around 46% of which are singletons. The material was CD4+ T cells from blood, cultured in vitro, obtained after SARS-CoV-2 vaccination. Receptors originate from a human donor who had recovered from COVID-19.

CDR3 nucleotide sequence: TGTGCCAGCAGCTTAGTTCTAACGGGAGCCCAAGAGACCCAGTACTTC. Translation: CASSLVLTGAQETQYF. The V and J genes are TRBV7-6 and TRBJ2-5; maybe TRBD2 (6 bases). This CDR3 has 16 residues. The V and J ends lost 1 base and 1 base respectively, with 13 bases between them. Germline assignment: CDR1 SGHVS and CDR2 FNYEAQ.

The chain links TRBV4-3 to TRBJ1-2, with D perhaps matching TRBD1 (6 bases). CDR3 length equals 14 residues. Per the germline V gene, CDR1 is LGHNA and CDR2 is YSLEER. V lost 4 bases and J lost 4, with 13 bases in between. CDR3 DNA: TGCGCCAGCAGCCCCACAGACAGGAGCTATGGCTACACCTTC. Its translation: CASSPTDRSYGYTF.

This CDR3 is CASSSELHGTAGANVLTF. The CDR3 DNA reads as TGTGCCAGCAGCTCAGAGTTGCACGGGACAGCTGGGGCCAACGTCCTGACTTTC. V is TRBV7-9 and J is TRBJ2-6; 7 nucleotides match TRBD1. This CDR3 is 18 amino acids long. Trimming removed 4 bases from V and 2 bases from J; junction bases left unmatched: 11. Germline loops: CDR1 SEHNR, CDR2 FQNEAQ (reference sequence).

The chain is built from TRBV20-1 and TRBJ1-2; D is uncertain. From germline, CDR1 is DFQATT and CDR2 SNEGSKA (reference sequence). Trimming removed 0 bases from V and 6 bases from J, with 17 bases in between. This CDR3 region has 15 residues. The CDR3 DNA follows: TGCAGTGCTAGAGATCCAACCCGCCGTGGGGATGGCTACACCTTC. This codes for CSARDPTRRGDGYTF.

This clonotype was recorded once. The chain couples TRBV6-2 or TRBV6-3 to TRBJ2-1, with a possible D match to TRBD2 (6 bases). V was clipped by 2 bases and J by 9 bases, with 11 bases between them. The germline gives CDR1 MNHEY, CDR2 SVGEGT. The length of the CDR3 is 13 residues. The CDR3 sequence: CASSYRDSREQFF. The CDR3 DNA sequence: TGTGCCAGCAGTTACAGGGACTCGCGTGAGCAGTTCTTC.

Here the CDR3 DNA reads TGTGCCAGCAGCAACAGGGTGACTGAAGCTTTCTTT. It translates to CASSNRVTEAFF. The chain recombines TRBV11-3 with TRBJ1-1; weak D call: TRBD1 (6 bases). CDR1 and CDR2 (germline): SGHNT, YENEEA. The CDR3 loop spans 12 amino acids. V lost 5 bases, J lost 5 bases, and 9 bases lay in between.

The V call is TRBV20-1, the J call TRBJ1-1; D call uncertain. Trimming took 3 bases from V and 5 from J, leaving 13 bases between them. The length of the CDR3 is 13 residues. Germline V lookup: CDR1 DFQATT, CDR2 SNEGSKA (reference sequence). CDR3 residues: CSARIPLFTEAFF. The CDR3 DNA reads TGCAGTGCTAGGATCCCATTGTTTACTGAAGCTTTCTTT.

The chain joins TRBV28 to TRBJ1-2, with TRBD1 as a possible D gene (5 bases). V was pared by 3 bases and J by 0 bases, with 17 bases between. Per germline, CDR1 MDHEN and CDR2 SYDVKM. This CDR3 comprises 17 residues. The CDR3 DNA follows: TGTGCCAGCAGTTTGGCCCTCGGGGGTTTTGCTAACTATGGCTACACCTTC. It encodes CASSLALGGFANYGYTF.